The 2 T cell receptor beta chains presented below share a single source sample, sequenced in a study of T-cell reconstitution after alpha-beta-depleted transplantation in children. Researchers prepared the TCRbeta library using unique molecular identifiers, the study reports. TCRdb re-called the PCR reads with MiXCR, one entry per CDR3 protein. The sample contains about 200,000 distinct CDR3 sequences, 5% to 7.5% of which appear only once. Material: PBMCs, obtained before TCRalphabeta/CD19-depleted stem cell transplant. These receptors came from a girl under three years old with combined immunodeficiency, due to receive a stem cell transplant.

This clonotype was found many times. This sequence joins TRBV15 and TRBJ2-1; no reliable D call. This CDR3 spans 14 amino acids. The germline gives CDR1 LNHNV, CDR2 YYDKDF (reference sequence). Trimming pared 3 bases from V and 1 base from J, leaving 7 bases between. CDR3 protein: CATSSPLSYNEQFF. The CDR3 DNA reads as TGTGCCACCAGCAGCCCATTGTCCTACAATGAGCAGTTCTTC.

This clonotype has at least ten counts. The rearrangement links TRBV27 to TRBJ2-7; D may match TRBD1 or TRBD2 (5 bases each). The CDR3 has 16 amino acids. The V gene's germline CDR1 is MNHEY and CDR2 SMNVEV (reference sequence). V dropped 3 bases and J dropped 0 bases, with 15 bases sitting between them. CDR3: CASSFGDGMSSYEQYF. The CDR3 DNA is TGTGCCAGCAGTTTCGGGGACGGGATGAGCTCCTACGAGCAGTACTTC.